The 22 T cell receptor beta chains below were found in one sample sequenced in a study of blood T cell repertoires in COVID-19. Method: immunoSEQ multiplex PCR; TCRdb's copy keeps in-frame clones and lacks some. The sample has over 150,000 clones; roughly 86% are singletons. Input material: peripheral blood. The source is a man aged 55 to 70 with COVID-19, enrolled during active disease.

Only one count was recorded for this clone. The chain couples TRBV14 to TRBJ1-1, with D maybe TRBD1 (5 bases). CDR3 length: 16 residues. Germline V lookup: CDR1 SGHDN, CDR2 FVKESK. V dropped 0 bases and J dropped 4 bases, with 15 bases sitting between them. CDR3 coding DNA: TGTGCCAGCAGCCAAGATCGCTGGCAGGGAATCACTGAAGCTTTCTTT. Protein product: CASSQDRWQGITEAFF. The full variable domain, completed using reference TRBV14 and TRBJ1-1, is EAGVTQFPSHSVIEKGQTVTLRCDPISGHDNLYWYRRVMGKEIKFLLHFVKESKQDESGMPNNRFLAERTGGTYSTLKVQPAELEDSGVYFCASSQDRWQGITEAFFGQGTRLTVV.

The CDR3 coding sequence is TGCGCCAGCAGCCAAGTCCCTAGCACAGATACGCAGTATTTT. This translates into CASSQVPSTDTQYF. This rearrangement joins TRBV4-1 to TRBJ2-3; D unclear. V dropped 1 base and J dropped 0 bases, with 5 bases sitting between them. Germline assignment: CDR1 MGHRA and CDR2 YSYEKL. The CDR3 is made up of 14 amino acids.

The chain combines TRBV18 with TRBJ2-1; D is perhaps TRBD1 (6 bases). The V end was cut by 3 bases, the J end by 9 bases, with 12 bases between. The CDR3 is 13 residues long. Germline values: CDR1 KGHSH, CDR2 LQKENI. CDR3 nucleotides: TGTGCCAGCTCACCCCCAGGGGTTAGTGAGCAGTTCTTC. Protein product: CASSPPGVSEQFF.

V is TRBV5-1 and J is TRBJ1-4; TRBD1 matches at 7 bases. V trimming: 3 bases; J trimming: 0 bases; junction bases outside the gene matches: 5. The CDR3 is made up of 16 amino acids. Germline-derived CDR1 and CDR2 are SGHRS and YFSETQ. The CDR3 nucleotides are TGCGCCAGCAGCTCGGGAGGGGGCCCAACTAATGAAAAACTGTTTTTT. It translates to CASSSGGGPTNEKLFF.

J is TRBJ2-5 and V is TRBV27; 13 bases agree with TRBD2. The CDR3 has 18 residues. The germline CDR1 and CDR2 sequences are MNHEY and SMNVEV (reference sequence). Trimming cost V 3 bases and J 5 bases; bases outside gene matches: 12. CDR3: CASSFRRTSGSARETQYF. In DNA, the CDR3 is TGTGCCAGCAGTTTTCGAAGGACTAGCGGGAGTGCGAGGGAGACCCAGTACTTC.

This clone showed up just a few times. This chain joins TRBV7-3 and TRBJ2-3; 7 bases match TRBD2. The CDR3 sequence is 18 residues long. V gave up 0 bases and J gave up 5 bases; unmatched junction bases: 14. Germline V lookup: CDR1 SGHTA, CDR2 FQGTGA. CDR3 sequence reads: CASSLTSRGSGEGDTQYF. CDR3 sequence (DNA): TGTGCCAGCAGCTTAACGAGCCGGGGGAGCGGGGAGGGAGATACGCAGTATTTT.

The chain combines TRBV9 with TRBJ2-1, with a weak D call TRBD1 (7 bases). CDR3 length equals 16 residues. The germline V and J ends were trimmed by 3 bases and 0 bases, with 13 bases remaining between them. The germline V gene encodes CDR1 SGDLS and CDR2 YYNGEE. The CDR3 DNA is TGTGCCAGCAGCGCATCTCAGGGGGGCTCCTACAATGAGCAGTTCTTC. This codes for CASSASQGGSYNEQFF.

The sample holds one count of this clone. V usage is TRBV4-3 and J usage is TRBJ1-2; D might be TRBD1 (5 bases). The CDR3 totals 15 residues. The germline CDR1 and CDR2 sequences are LGHNA and YSLEER. V lost 0 bases and J lost 1, with 9 bases in between. Written as DNA, the CDR3 is TGCGCCAGCAGCCAAGAGGGGCTAAGTAACTATGGCTACACCTTC. Translation gives CASSQEGLSNYGYTF.

There are a few counts of this clone. This chain connects TRBV27 to TRBJ1-2; 7 nucleotides match TRBD1. The CDR3 spans 14 residues. Germline V gives CDR1 MNHEY, CDR2 SMNVEV (reference sequence). The V gene end was trimmed by 6 bases and the J gene end by 4 bases; junction bases not matched to a gene: 8. Here the CDR3 reads CASSLKTGPYGYTF. The DNA for the CDR3 is TGTGCCAGCAGCCTGAAGACAGGGCCCTATGGCTACACCTTC.

The chain has TRBV12-3 or TRBV12-4 and TRBJ2-1; D gene unclear. Trimming took 8 bases from V and 8 from J, leaving 13 bases between them. There are 12 residues in the CDR3. CDR3 residues: CASEGNGDEQFF. The CDR3 DNA sequence: TGTGCCAGCGAAGGTAATGGAGATGAGCAGTTCTTC.

The V and J genes are TRBV7-9 and TRBJ2-3; possible D gene TRBD1, 6 bases. Germline V gene lookup returns CDR1 SEHNR and CDR2 FQNEAQ (reference sequence). The CDR3 loop spans 15 amino acids. Trimming shortened V by 1 base and J by 2 bases, and 10 bases separated the two germline ends. CDR3 bases: TGTGCCAGCAGCTTAGGACAGGAATTCACAGATACGCAGTATTTT. Translated, it gives CASSLGQEFTDTQYF.

This chain connects TRBV6-6 to TRBJ1-6; 9 bases agree with TRBD1. CDR3 length: 17 amino acids. Trimming took 5 bases from V and 5 from J; bases not matched to a gene: 10. The germline gives CDR1 MNHNY, CDR2 SVGAGI (reference sequence). The CDR3 sequence is CASSHAPGQGDNSPLHF. The CDR3 DNA reads TGTGCCAGCAGTCATGCACCGGGACAGGGAGATAATTCACCCCTCCACTTT.

The chain uses TRBV28 and TRBJ1-4; D is unclear. The V and J ends lost 5 bases and 8 bases respectively, with 12 bases between them. Germline V gene data show CDR1 as MDHEN and CDR2 as SYDVKM. This CDR3 has 13 residues. CDR3 in DNA: TGTGCCAGCAGTAAGGGTGGAGGGGAAAAACTGTTTTTT. As protein: CASSKGGGEKLFF. The complete variable domain, with remaining parts taken from reference TRBV28 and TRBJ1-4, reads DVKVTQSSRYLVKRTGEKVFLECVQDMDHENMFWYRQDPGLGLRLIYFSYDVKMKEKGDIPEGYSVSREKKERFSLILESASTNQTSMYLCASSKGGGEKLFFGSGTQLSVL.

This chain connects TRBV7-3 to TRBJ2-3; the D gene is possibly TRBD1 (5 bases). The CDR3 loop spans 14 amino acids. Germline lookup yields CDR1 SGHTA and CDR2 FQGTGA. V lost 5 bases, J lost 4 bases, and 13 bases lay in between. The chain's CDR3 is CASSPHQGSDTQYF. The DNA of the CDR3 is TGTGCCAGCAGCCCCCATCAGGGTTCAGATACGCAGTATTTT.

This chain links TRBV19 with TRBJ2-5; D remains unclear. V gave up 5 bases and J gave up 2 bases, with 9 bases separating them. The CDR3 runs 13 residues. Per germline, CDR1 LNHDA and CDR2 SQIVND (reference sequence). In nucleotides, the CDR3 is TGTGCCAGTAGTCCAGTGCAACAAGAGACCCAGTACTTC. The encoded protein is CASSPVQQETQYF.

The chain joins TRBV19 to TRBJ2-3, with 8 bases matching TRBD2. Per the germline V gene, CDR1 is LNHDA and CDR2 is SQIVND (reference sequence). The ends lost 4 bases at V and 1 base at J; junction bases unmatched: 10. The CDR3 covers 17 residues. Written as DNA, the CDR3 is TGTGCCAGTAGTACTTATCTGTCCGGGAGGGGCACAGATACGCAGTATTTT. Translation: CASSTYLSGRGTDTQYF.

This rearrangement joins TRBV7-6 to TRBJ1-6, with 8 nucleotides matching TRBD1. The CDR3 consists of 14 residues. The V segment lost 5 bases and the J segment 6 bases; nucleotides outside the gene matches: 3. Germline-derived CDR1 and CDR2 are SGHVS and FNYEAQ. DNA for the CDR3: TGTGCCAGCAGCCCGGACAGGGTTAATTCACCCCTCCACTTT. Protein sequence: CASSPDRVNSPLHF.

CDR3 in DNA: TGTGCCAGCAGTTACGGCAGGGCCTATGGCTACACCTTC. This encodes CASSYGRAYGYTF. V gene TRBV6-5 combines with J gene TRBJ1-2; TRBD1 is a possible D gene (5 bases). CDR3 length: 13 amino acids. CDR1 and CDR2 from the germline V gene are MNHEY and SVGAGI. V was pared by 2 bases and J by 4 bases, with 8 bases between.

The gene calls are TRBV21-1 and TRBJ2-7; the table's D call TRBD2 went unverified against the DNA. TRBV21-1 is flagged as a pseudogene. The CDR3 spans 19 residues. The CDR3 loop reads CASSKVGLAGGNLTYEQYF. CDR3 nucleotide sequence: TGTGCCAGCAGCAAAGTTGGACTAGCGGGGGGAAACCTAACTTACGAGCAGTACTTC.

This clone came up once. This rearrangement joins TRBV28 to TRBJ1-3; 7 bases match TRBD1. This CDR3 spans 16 amino acids. V was clipped by 6 bases and J by 2 bases; unmatched bases: 10. Germline V gives CDR1 MDHEN, CDR2 SYDVKM. The CDR3 is CASSSTGESTGNTIYF. The CDR3 region has the DNA TGTGCCAGCAGCAGTACAGGGGAATCTACTGGAAACACCATATATTTT.

The genes are TRBV29-1 and TRBJ1-4, with TRBD1 as a possible D gene (6 bases). CDR3 length: 13 residues. Trimming stripped 3 bases from V and 7 bases from J, with 12 bases between. Germline values: CDR1 SQVTM, CDR2 ANQGSEA. The CDR3 DNA reads TGCAGCGTTGATTTAGGGGGTGGTGAAAAACTGTTTTTT. It specifies CSVDLGGGEKLFF.

This chain links TRBV7-9 with TRBJ2-5, with D uncertain. Germline-derived CDR1 and CDR2 are SEHNR and FQNEAQ (reference sequence). This CDR3 has 14 amino acids. Trimming left V 0 bases short and J 2 bases short, with 7 bases between. This CDR3 is CASSLAELQETQYF. The DNA of the CDR3 is TGTGCCAGCAGCTTAGCAGAACTTCAAGAGACCCAGTACTTC.